The clone carrying this T cell receptor (beta chain) appeared a single time. Its antigen remains unknown. No infections or other immune events were documented during collection. This entry belongs to a study of identifying expanded T cells in peripheral blood. Study-wide findings and caveats: Clone count variance between roughly two-week samples rose with total template count. Technical replicates showed around 1.2 changed clones; approximately 2 weeks about 16; four weeks 19.

The method was immunoSEQ multiplex PCR; TCRdb's version includes in-frame clones alone and lacks a portion of them. The sample lists approximately 140,000 clones, 80% to 90% occurring once. The V end lost 0 bases, the J end lost 2 bases, and 13 bases lay between the germline ends. The CDR3 contains 16 residues. Germline V gene lookup returns CDR1 SGHTA and CDR2 FQGNSA. The sample consisted of blood. This TCR was sampled from a person aged 18-70 years in good health. The chain recombines TRBV7-2 with TRBJ1-1, with unresolved D. The CDR3 loop is CASSLARLKPNTEAFF. In DNA form, the CDR3 reads TGTGCCAGCAGCTTAGCGAGGCTGAAACCAAACACTGAAGCTTTCTTT.